One sample yielded the 13 T cell receptor beta chains listed below, sequenced in a study of blood T cell repertoires in COVID-19. The data were produced by immunoSEQ multiplex PCR, yet TCRdb's version contains in-frame clones alone and is incomplete. The sample includes about 240,000 clones, roughly 86% of them seen just once. The sequenced sample was PBMCs or T cells enriched from blood (not recorded which). These receptors were taken from a woman aged 40 to 50 with acute COVID-19.

The V call is TRBV20-1, the J call TRBJ2-7, with 10 positions matching TRBD1. The CDR3 runs 14 residues. The J segment lost 4 bases and the V segment lost 3 bases, leaving 6 bases of the junction unmatched. Germline lookup yields CDR1 DFQATT and CDR2 SNEGSKA (reference sequence). CDR3 nucleotide sequence: TGCAGTGCTAGTGCCCCGGACAGGGGGTACGAGCAGTACTTC. Protein product: CSASAPDRGYEQYF.

V usage is TRBV18 and J usage is TRBJ2-2, with a weak D call TRBD1 (6 bases). V was clipped by 3 bases and J by 7 bases, with 15 bases between them. The CDR3 has 15 residues. Germline CDR1 reads KGHSH; CDR2 reads LQKENI. For the CDR3, the DNA is TGTGCCAGCTCACCCAGCCGACAGGCCAGCGGGGAGCTGTTTTTT. The encoded protein is CASSPSRQASGELFF.

The gene calls are TRBV3-1 (or the pseudogene TRBV3-2) and TRBJ2-7; D may be TRBD2 (6 bases). The ends were cut back, 10 bases at V and 6 bases at J, with 19 bases in the middle. The CDR3 covers 13 residues. From germline, CDR1 is LGHDT and CDR2 YNNKEL (reference sequence). The CDR3 sequence is CANRPTGESEQYF. In nucleotides, the CDR3 is TGTGCCAACAGGCCGACGGGAGAATCCGAGCAGTACTTC.

Comment on this clone: Germline is not matched at one junction end, which may reflect a read error. The chain is built from TRBV29-1 and TRBJ1-2; possible D gene TRBD1, 5 bases. Germline assignment: CDR1 SQVTM and CDR2 ANQGSEA. The CDR3 contains 11 residues. The CDR3 reads CSVVFRVGHTF. In nucleotides, the CDR3 is TGCAGCGTTGTGTTCAGGGTTGGCCACACCTTC.

The chain has TRBV7-2 and TRBJ1-1, with D possibly being TRBD1 (5 bases). The CDR3 loop spans 15 amino acids. Between the trimmed V and J ends, which lost 5 bases and 0 bases, there was a span of 13 bases. Germline CDR1 and CDR2: SGHTA and FQGNSA. The CDR3 is CASSLSTELNTEAFF. CDR3 in DNA: TGTGCCAGCAGCCTTTCGACAGAGTTGAACACTGAAGCTTTCTTT.

The V and J genes are TRBV9 and TRBJ2-7; TRBD2 aligns across 9 bases. Trimming cost V 2 bases and J 5 bases; bases outside gene matches: 11. The CDR3 has 16 amino acids. Germline-derived CDR1 and CDR2 are SGDLS and YYNGEE. CDR3 bases: TGTGCCAGCAGCGTCAGCGGGAGGAACACCGCGAACGAGCAGTACTTC. Its translation is CASSVSGRNTANEQYF.

This sequence joins TRBV11-1 and TRBJ2-1; 9 positions agree with TRBD2. Losses at the gene ends were 5 bases for V and 16 bases for J; bases not matched to a gene: 12. CDR3 length: 13 residues. The germline V gene has CDR1 SGHAT and CDR2 FQDESV (reference sequence). The CDR3 DNA sequence: TGTGCCAGCAGCCCAGGCGCGGGAGGGAGATCATTCTTC. It codes for CASSPGAGGRSFF. Variable domain in full (rest from reference TRBV11-1 and TRBJ2-1): EAEVAQSPRYKITEKSQAVAFWCDPISGHATLYWYRQILGQGPELLVQFQDESVVDDSQLPKDRFSAERLKGVDSTLKIQPAELGDSAMYLCASSPGAGGRSFFGPGTRLTVL.

V gene TRBV29-1 combines with J gene TRBJ2-1; possibly TRBD2 for D (5 bases). CDR1 SQVTM and CDR2 ANQGSEA come from the germline V gene. Deletions cut 4 bases from V and 6 bases from J, with 16 bases between. The CDR3 is 14 amino acids. The CDR3 region has the DNA TGCAGCGTTGTGAGGAGCGGAGAAGGCAATGAGCAGTTCTTC. This translates into CSVVRSGEGNEQFF.

The chain joins TRBV5-8 to TRBJ2-3; D is perhaps TRBD1 (5 bases). V dropped 5 bases and J dropped 0 bases, with 7 bases sitting between them. The germline V gene has CDR1 SGHTS and CDR2 YDEGEE. The CDR3 is made up of 13 amino acids. The CDR3 loop reads CASRTGSTDTQYF. The DNA for the CDR3 is TGTGCCAGCAGAACAGGAAGCACAGATACGCAGTATTTT.

This clone was counted a few times. The chain has TRBV18 and TRBJ2-7; D is unresolved. The germline V gene encodes CDR1 KGHSH and CDR2 LQKENI. This CDR3 contains 11 residues. V was shortened by 5 bases and J by 4 bases, with 6 bases between the two germline ends. CDR3 sequence reads: CASSYNYEQYF. CDR3 bases: TGTGCCAGCTCATACAATTACGAGCAGTACTTC.

This chain links TRBV7-2 with TRBJ2-3, with 8 bases fitting TRBD2. CDR1 and CDR2 from the germline V gene are SGHTA and FQGNSA. The CDR3 runs to 14 residues. V lost 5 bases to trimming and J lost 5 bases; unmatched junction nucleotides: 6. The CDR3 DNA reads TGTGCCAGCAGCCAAGCGGGAGACTTAGATACGCAGTATTTT. Translation: CASSQAGDLDTQYF. Looking up the rest from reference TRBV7-2 and TRBJ2-3 gives the full variable domain: GAGVSQSPSNKVTEKGKDVELRCDPISGHTALYWYRQSLGQGLEFLIYFQGNSAPDKSGLPSDRFSAERTGGSVSTLTIQRTQQEDSAVYLCASSQAGDLDTQYFGPGTRLTVL.

V and J are TRBV28 and TRBJ2-7; possibly TRBD2 for D (6 bases). The V gene lost 8 bases and the J gene lost 1 base, with 18 bases spanning the gap. The CDR3 extends over 15 amino acids. Per the germline V gene, CDR1 is MDHEN and CDR2 is SYDVKM. The CDR3 DNA reads as TGTGCCAGCGCCTTACGGGGGATGCGTTCCTACGAGCAGTACTTC. This sequence encodes CASALRGMRSYEQYF.

V usage is TRBV14 and J usage is TRBJ1-1; D is unclear. From germline, CDR1 is SGHDN and CDR2 FVKESK. V gave up 6 bases and J gave up 1 base, with 18 bases separating them. The CDR3 length is 16 residues. Here the CDR3 reads CASSRRGGRTNTEAFF. DNA for the CDR3: TGTGCCAGCAGTCGCCGAGGTGGCCGTACGAACACTGAAGCTTTCTTT.